What follows are 8 T cell receptor beta chains derived from one specimen sequenced in a study of cytomegalovirus exposure and HLA in healthy donors (dated by TCRdb to about 2017). Libraries were built with the immunoSEQ multiplex PCR assay. For the multiplex PCR, a mixture combining 60 forward primers for TCR Vbeta segments and 13 reverse primers for TCR Jbeta segments was used. What TCRdb holds here is the immuneACCESS table cut down to in-frame rearrangements. Part of the clones is not present; checked against another copy, under half of the missing clones reflect an unresolved V gene, and the others are unexplained. In all, the sample holds about 140,000 clones, and over 65% of those were seen once. Under 2% of the sample is held by the ten biggest clonotypes. The source material was PBMCs. These receptors were obtained from a female donor in good health and CMV-seropositive.

This sequence joins TRBV7-3 and TRBJ2-1, with 9 nucleotides matching TRBD2. The CDR3 extends over 18 amino acids. The germline CDR1 and CDR2 sequences are SGHTA and FQGTGA. V lost 0 bases and J lost 8; bases outside the gene matches: 14. The CDR3 DNA follows: TGTGCCAGCAGCTTAACGGGGCGGGAGGGCCCCGGGGTGGATGAGCAGTTCTTC. Translation gives CASSLTGREGPGVDEQFF.

This clone was seen only a few times. The J gene is TRBJ2-4, the V gene TRBV7-2, with D tentatively TRBD1 (5 bases). The CDR3 covers 13 residues. The germline V gene has CDR1 SGHTA and CDR2 FQGNSA. V was cut by 1 base and J by 7 bases, with 8 bases left in between. CDR3: CASSLGQGNIQYF. Here the CDR3 DNA reads TGTGCCAGCAGCTTAGGGCAGGGTAACATTCAGTACTTC.

This clone was found once. The chain has TRBV10-2 and TRBJ1-5; D might be TRBD1 (5 bases). CDR3 length: 15 amino acids. The V gene lost 3 bases and the J gene lost 6 bases, with 15 bases spanning the gap. Germline CDR1 is WSHSY and CDR2 is SAAADI. As DNA, the CDR3 is TGCGCCAGCAGTGATGGGGGGGAATGGAGTCAGCCCCAGCATTTT. Its protein product is CASSDGGEWSQPQHF.

This clone was counted a few times. The chain employs TRBV2 and TRBJ2-1, with 9 bases identical to TRBD2. Per germline, CDR1 SNHLY and CDR2 FYNNEI. V lost 6 bases to trimming and J lost 13 bases; unmatched junction nucleotides: 16. This CDR3 is 15 amino acids long. CDR3 nucleotide sequence: TGTGCCAGCAGCGGGGGGCTAGCGGGAACCCGTCCCCAGTTCTTC. Translating it yields CASSGGLAGTRPQFF.

V usage is TRBV4-1 and J usage is TRBJ2-7, with 13 bases that match TRBD2. The CDR3 sequence is 18 residues long. Germline CDR1 MGHRA, CDR2 YSYEKL. With V trimmed by 4 bases and J by 1 base, 10 bases remained unmatched. CDR3 residues: CASSPSNLLAGGSYEQYF. In DNA, the CDR3 is TGCGCCAGCAGCCCCTCTAACTTACTAGCGGGAGGGTCCTACGAGCAGTACTTC.

V is TRBV7-9 and J is TRBJ2-5; 14 bases align to TRBD2. The ends lost 5 bases at V and 3 bases at J; junction bases unmatched: 8. Germline V gene data show CDR1 as SEHNR and CDR2 as FQNEAQ (reference sequence). This CDR3 region has 17 residues. Here the CDR3 reads CASSETTTSGGEETQYF. As DNA, the CDR3 is TGTGCCAGCAGCGAAACGACGACTAGCGGGGGGGAAGAGACCCAGTACTTC.

This chain links TRBV4-1 with TRBJ1-2; TRBD1 agrees at 9 bases. The germline CDR1 and CDR2 sequences are MGHRA and YSYEKL. With V trimmed by 2 bases and J by 4 bases, 5 bases remained unmatched. The CDR3 sequence is 15 residues long. CDR3 coding DNA: TGCGCCAGCAGCCAACGACAGGGGGTAAGCTATGGCTACACCTTC. Encoded protein: CASSQRQGVSYGYTF.

CDR3 region: CASSLVRDTEAFF. DNA for the CDR3: TGTGCCAGCAGCTTAGTGAGAGACACTGAAGCTTTCTTT. The chain links TRBV7-3 to TRBJ1-1; D gene ambiguous. This CDR3 has 13 amino acids. Trimming cost V 2 bases and J 3 bases, with 7 bases left between them. Germline V gene data show CDR1 as SGHTA and CDR2 as FQGTGA.